This T cell receptor (beta chain) is from a study of cytomegalovirus exposure and HLA in healthy donors. Both 60 Vbeta primers and 13 Jbeta primers went into the PCR. Assay used: immunoSEQ multiplex PCR; TCRdb lists only in-frame clones, some missing. The sample has roughly 120,000 clones, roughly 70% seen once. Whole-study results and caveats: In a later analysis, TCR beta V- and J-gene trimming showed a link to a missense DCLRE1C variant. In a later analysis, a genetic analysis reported fewer productive-TCR N-insertions in an Asian-associated ancestry cluster than the cohort average.

CDR3 length: 16 amino acids. Germline V gene sequence: CDR1 SGHRS, CDR2 YFSETQ. The V gene end was trimmed by 1 base and the J gene end by 5 bases; junction bases not matched to a gene: 10. Concerning this clone: Antigen: not known.

The chain uses TRBV5-1 and TRBJ2-5; 8 bases line up with TRBD2. Sequencing input: PBMCs. The origin of this receptor is a woman between 65 and 79 years old in good health and CMV-seropositive. The CDR3 DNA reads as TGCGCCAGCAGCTTGAACGGGGGGGCCCTGACGGAGACCCAGTACTTC. Translated, it gives CASSLNGGALTETQYF.